This T cell receptor beta chain derives from a study of shared clonotypes between healthy human individuals. TCRdb's table, derived via immunoSEQ multiplex PCR, lists solely in-frame clones and lacks some. Found here are roughly 810,000 clones, about 97% of them singletons; the top ten hold about 0.25%. Naive CD8 isolation took CD45RO-negative cells positively selected for CCR7 and excluded terminally differentiated effector memory CD45RA+ cells. This clone has just one count. The CDR3 runs 16 residues. Germline trimming cut 6 bases from V and 4 bases from J; bases unmatched to any gene: 10. Per germline, CDR1 SGHNT and CDR2 YENEEA.

V and J are TRBV11-3 and TRBJ2-1, with 9 bases identical to TRBD1. The sample was naive CD8+ T cells sorted from blood. The sequence came from a man aged 30-40 years in good health. DNA for the CDR3: TGTGCCAGCAGATCGGACAGGGGAAGACCTTACAATGAGCAGTTCTTC. It specifies CASRSDRGRPYNEQFF.